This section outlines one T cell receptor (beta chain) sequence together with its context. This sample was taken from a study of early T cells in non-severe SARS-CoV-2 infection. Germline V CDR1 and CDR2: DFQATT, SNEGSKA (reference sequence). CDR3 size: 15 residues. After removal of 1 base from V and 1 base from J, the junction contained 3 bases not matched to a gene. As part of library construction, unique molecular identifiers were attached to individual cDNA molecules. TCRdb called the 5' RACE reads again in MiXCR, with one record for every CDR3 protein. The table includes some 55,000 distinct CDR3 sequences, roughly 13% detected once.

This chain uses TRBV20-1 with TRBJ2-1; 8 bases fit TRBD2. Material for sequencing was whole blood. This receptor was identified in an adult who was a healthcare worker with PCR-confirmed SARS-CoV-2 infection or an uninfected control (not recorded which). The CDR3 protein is CSARAIAGSYNEQFF. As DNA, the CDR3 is TGCAGTGCTAGAGCGATAGCGGGGTCCTACAATGAGCAGTTCTTC.